The 29 T cell receptor beta chains listed next were all sequenced from one sample in a study of blood T cell repertoires in COVID-19. Data came from immunoSEQ multiplex PCR; TCRdb stores just in-frame clones and leaves some out. This repertoire shows 140,000 or so clones, approximately 86% found once; its top ten account for around 5%. Sequencing used peripheral blood. The receptors derive from a human donor in a cohort sampled during active COVID-19.

The rearrangement joins TRBV28 to TRBJ2-1; 9 nucleotides align to TRBD2. CDR3 size: 17 residues. Germline CDR1 and CDR2: MDHEN and SYDVKM. V trimming: 8 bases; J trimming: 8 bases; junction bases outside the gene matches: 19. The CDR3 DNA follows: TGTGCCAGCTTCCCCGCGTTTGGTAGCGGGAGTTCCGATGAGCAGTTCTTC. It codes for CASFPAFGSGSSDEQFF. The complete variable domain, with remaining parts taken from reference TRBV28 and TRBJ2-1, reads DVKVTQSSRYLVKRTGEKVFLECVQDMDHENMFWYRQDPGLGLRLIYFSYDVKMKEKGDIPEGYSVSREKKERFSLILESASTNQTSMYLCASFPAFGSGSSDEQFFGPGTRLTVL.

The chain combines TRBV7-6 with TRBJ1-3, with D unresolved. V was trimmed by 5 bases and J by 2 bases, leaving 13 bases between them. The germline gives CDR1 SGHVS, CDR2 FNYEAQ. CDR3 length: 15 amino acids. The DNA of the CDR3 is TGTGCCAGCAGCCCTATACAGTTCCCTGGAAACACCATATATTTT. The encoded protein is CASSPIQFPGNTIYF.

J is TRBJ2-3 and V is TRBV5-1; 12 bases are a match to TRBD2. Germline V lookup: CDR1 SGHRS, CDR2 YFSETQ. CDR3 length equals 16 residues. J lost 4 bases, V lost 4 bases, and 7 bases had no gene match. The CDR3 DNA sequence: TGCGCCAGCAGCGTACCGGGACTAGCGGGCCCAGATACGCAGTATTTT. It yields the protein CASSVPGLAGPDTQYF. The whole variable domain, remainder taken from reference TRBV5-1 and TRBJ2-3, is KAGVTQTPRYLIKTRGQQVTLSCSPISGHRSVSWYQQTPGQGLQFLFEYFSETQRNKGNFPGRFSGRQFSNSRSEMNVSTLELGDSALYLCASSVPGLAGPDTQYFGPGTRLTVL.

This clone was recorded only once. The chain carries TRBV5-4 and TRBJ2-5; possible D gene TRBD1, 6 bases. With 0 bases removed from V and 5 bases from J, the gap between germline ends came to 11 bases. Per the germline V gene, CDR1 is SGHNT and CDR2 is YYREEE (reference sequence). The CDR3 extends over 14 amino acids. CDR3 DNA: TGTGCCAGCAGCTTGGACTCCAGGGGCGAGACCCAGTACTTC. Translating gives CASSLDSRGETQYF.

The chain carries TRBV10-1 and TRBJ2-5; TRBD1 might be the D (6 bases). This CDR3 has 15 amino acids. The germline V gene encodes CDR1 WNHNN and CDR2 SYGVQD (reference sequence). Trimming stripped 0 bases from V and 5 bases from J, with 13 bases between. The CDR3 DNA is TGCGCCAGCAGTGAGTCGCAGGGGTTGGCGGAGACCCAGTACTTC. This codes for CASSESQGLAETQYF.

V usage is TRBV6-4 and J usage is TRBJ2-6; D is possibly TRBD2 (6 bases). The CDR3 runs to 16 residues. V dropped 6 bases and J dropped 1 base, with 13 bases sitting between them. Germline V gene lookup returns CDR1 MRHNA and CDR2 SNTAGT. Written as DNA, the CDR3 is TGTGCCAGCAGCGGGACTGATACGTCTGGGGCCAACGTCCTGACTTTC. Translated: CASSGTDTSGANVLTF.

The V call is TRBV27, the J call TRBJ2-2, with unresolved D. Trimming cost V 6 bases and J 5 bases, with 10 bases left between them. CDR1 is MNHEY, CDR2 SMNVEV, per germline (reference sequence). CDR3 length: 13 amino acids. CDR3 coding DNA: TGTGCCAGCAGGACCCTCGGGACCGGGGAGCTGTTTTTT. Residues: CASRTLGTGELFF.

The rearrangement joins TRBV24-1 to TRBJ1-5; no clear D gene. Germline CDR1 KGHDR, CDR2 SFDVKD. V was trimmed by 9 bases and J by 6 bases, leaving 14 bases between them. The CDR3 is made up of 13 amino acids. CDR3 amino acids: CATGGERGQPQHF. CDR3 nucleotide sequence: TGTGCCACCGGTGGGGAGCGTGGTCAGCCCCAGCATTTT.

The V call is TRBV11-2, the J call TRBJ2-7; tentatively, D is TRBD2 (5 bases). Germline CDR1 and CDR2: SGHAT and FQNNGV. The CDR3 runs to 13 residues. Trimming stripped 3 bases from V and 3 bases from J, with 9 bases between. CDR3 nucleotides: TGTGCCAGCAGCTTCGACGGGAACTACGAGCAGTACTTC. It encodes CASSFDGNYEQYF.

The V gene is TRBV24-1, the J gene TRBJ1-2, with 8 bases lining up with TRBD1. The CDR3 has 17 amino acids. J was trimmed by 0 bases and V by 4 bases; bases with no gene match: 9. CDR1 and CDR2 (germline): KGHDR, SFDVKD. The CDR3 spells CATSESRDRLANYGYTF. The CDR3 DNA sequence: TGTGCCACCAGTGAAAGTCGGGACAGGCTAGCTAACTATGGCTACACCTTC.

This chain joins TRBV5-4 and TRBJ2-5; 14 bases line up with TRBD2. The CDR3 loop spans 17 amino acids. The germline CDR1 and CDR2 sequences are SGHNT and YYREEE (reference sequence). After removal of 4 bases from V and 2 bases from J, the junction contained 7 bases not matched to a gene. The CDR3 reads CASSTGTSGRRQETQYF. The DNA of the CDR3 is TGTGCCAGCAGCACCGGGACTAGCGGGAGACGGCAAGAGACCCAGTACTTC. Full variable domain (missing parts from reference TRBV5-4 and TRBJ2-5): ETGVTQSPTHLIKTRGQQVTLRCSSQSGHNTVSWYQQALGQGPQFIFQYYREEENGRGNFPPRFSGLQFPNYSSELNVNALELDDSALYLCASSTGTSGRRQETQYFGPGTRLLVL.

The chain couples TRBV6-5 to TRBJ1-4; D is perhaps TRBD1 (6 bases). Germline CDR1 is MNHEY and CDR2 is SVGAGI. Trimming pared 6 bases from V and 6 bases from J, leaving 14 bases between. The CDR3 extends over 14 amino acids. The DNA of the CDR3 is TGTGCCAGCAGGGACAGCGCCCATCATGAAAAACTGTTTTTT. It is translated as CASRDSAHHEKLFF.

The chain has TRBV7-6 and TRBJ2-5; 12 bases are shared with TRBD2. Germline V gives CDR1 SGHVS, CDR2 FNYEAQ. CDR3 size: 15 residues. The J segment lost 4 bases and the V segment lost 5 bases, leaving 5 bases of the junction unmatched. The CDR3, as DNA: TGTGCCAGCAGCCAGTCTAGCGGGGGGGTAGAGACCCAGTACTTC. The encoded protein is CASSQSSGGVETQYF.

The chain has TRBV4-1 and TRBJ2-7; D might be TRBD1 (6 bases). V dropped 4 bases and J dropped 5 bases, with 21 bases sitting between them. Germline CDR1 MGHRA, CDR2 YSYEKL. This CDR3 contains 16 residues. The DNA of the CDR3 is TGCGCCAGCAGCCCCTTTGGGACACCCGGGTCCCACGAGCAGTACTTC. Translated, it gives CASSPFGTPGSHEQYF.

CDR3 sequence reads: CASTPGDRKNTEAFF. The CDR3 DNA sequence: TGTGCCAGCACCCCCGGCGACAGAAAGAACACTGAAGCTTTCTTT. V usage is TRBV6-5 and J usage is TRBJ1-1; TRBD1 is a possible D gene (5 bases). The CDR3 is 15 residues long. Germline V lookup: CDR1 MNHEY, CDR2 SVGAGI. The V end was cut by 7 bases, the J end by 1 base, with 16 bases between.

This clone appeared a few times. The chain joins TRBV19 to TRBJ1-1, with 11 positions matching TRBD1. CDR1 is LNHDA, CDR2 SQIVND, per germline (reference sequence). This CDR3 has 16 amino acids. CDR3 sequence reads: CASGVGTGGLNTEAFF. The CDR3, as DNA: TGTGCTAGTGGAGTCGGGACAGGGGGTCTGAACACTGAAGCTTTCTTT.

V and J are TRBV4-1 and TRBJ2-5; weak D call: TRBD1 (6 bases). Germline V CDR1 and CDR2: MGHRA, YSYEKL. The CDR3 is 16 residues long. V lost 0 bases to trimming and J lost 1 base, with 12 bases between them. CDR3 region: CASSQDREQGQETQYF. CDR3 coding DNA: TGCGCCAGCAGCCAAGATCGGGAACAGGGCCAAGAGACCCAGTACTTC.

This sequence joins TRBV12-3 or TRBV12-4 and TRBJ2-5; D gene unclear. The CDR3 sequence is 12 residues long. Deletions cut 6 bases from V and 1 base from J, with 6 bases between. Here the CDR3 DNA reads TGTGCCAGCAGACATTCCCAAGAGACCCAGTACTTC. This encodes CASRHSQETQYF.

The chain carries TRBV23-1 and TRBJ2-6; weak D call: TRBD1 (6 bases). Being an ORF, TRBV23-1 has a function that is uncertain. V was cut by 1 base and J by 4 bases, with 11 bases left in between. CDR3 length: 16 amino acids. DNA for the CDR3: TGCGCCAGCAGTCAATTCAGGGGCACCGGGGCCAACGTCCTGACTTTC. Residues: CASSQFRGTGANVLTF.

V is TRBV6-5 and J is TRBJ1-2, with 7 bases lining up with TRBD1. With V trimmed by 7 bases and J by 8 bases, 16 bases remained unmatched. There are 15 residues in the CDR3. Germline V gene data show CDR1 as MNHEY and CDR2 as SVGAGI. The CDR3 reads CASTKTGRVSRGYTF. The DNA of the CDR3 is TGTGCCAGCACTAAGACAGGGAGAGTGTCCCGGGGCTACACCTTC.

The rearrangement joins TRBV19 to TRBJ2-1, with D possibly TRBD2 on 6 matching bases. Trimming shortened V by 5 bases and J by 4 bases, and 15 bases separated the two germline ends. This CDR3 region has 15 residues. Per the germline V gene, CDR1 is LNHDA and CDR2 is SQIVND (reference sequence). The chain's CDR3 is CASSQSGRSYNEQFF. CDR3 coding DNA: TGTGCCAGTAGTCAATCAGGGAGGAGTTACAATGAGCAGTTCTTC.

The chain couples TRBV5-1 to TRBJ2-5; 7 bases map to TRBD1. Per germline, CDR1 SGHRS and CDR2 YFSETQ. Unmatched junction bases numbered 3, after V lost 0 bases and J lost 4 bases. The CDR3 is 14 residues long. The CDR3 nucleotides read TGCGCCAGCAGCTTGGCGGACAGGCGAGAGACCCAGTACTTC. Amino acid sequence: CASSLADRRETQYF.

The genes are TRBV28 and TRBJ2-5; 8 positions match TRBD2. V lost 3 bases, J lost 2 bases, and 11 bases stayed unmatched. Germline CDR1 is MDHEN and CDR2 is SYDVKM. This CDR3 has 17 residues. The CDR3 coding sequence is TGTGCCAGCAGTTTTTCATCGGCGAGCGGGAGACAAGAGACCCAGTACTTC. This translates into CASSFSSASGRQETQYF.

CDR3 coding DNA: TGCGCCAGCAGCTTGGCCATTGGGACAGGGCCCTACGAGCAGTACTTC. Translating gives CASSLAIGTGPYEQYF. The chain uses TRBV5-1 and TRBJ2-7; 9 positions match TRBD1. This CDR3 comprises 16 residues. V dropped 0 bases and J dropped 2; count of bases not matched to a gene: 6. Germline lookup yields CDR1 SGHRS and CDR2 YFSETQ.

This chain uses TRBV11-2 with TRBJ2-1; possible D gene TRBD2, 5 bases. Germline V lookup: CDR1 SGHAT, CDR2 FQNNGV. The CDR3 consists of 15 residues. Trimming cost V 5 bases and J 8 bases, with 19 bases left between them. The CDR3 loop is CASSRAGGERDEQFF. The CDR3, as DNA: TGTGCCAGCAGCCGAGCAGGCGGCGAGAGGGATGAGCAGTTCTTC.

The chain employs TRBV2 and TRBJ2-1; TRBD2 matches at 9 bases. Trimming cost V 6 bases and J 4 bases; bases outside gene matches: 7. Germline CDR1 SNHLY, CDR2 FYNNEI. There are 15 residues in the CDR3. The CDR3 loop reads CASSGPGLAYNEQFF. The CDR3 DNA reads TGTGCCAGCAGCGGTCCGGGACTAGCTTACAATGAGCAGTTCTTC.

V usage is TRBV5-1 and J usage is TRBJ2-7; a weak D match, TRBD1 (6 bases). Germline loops: CDR1 SGHRS, CDR2 YFSETQ. The CDR3 spans 12 residues. The V end lost 3 bases, the J end lost 11 bases, and 15 bases lay between the germline ends. This CDR3 is CASSSTGQGEYF. CDR3 DNA: TGCGCCAGCAGCTCTACAGGGCAAGGGGAGTACTTC. Supplemented by reference TRBV5-1 and TRBJ2-7, the full variable domain reads KAGVTQTPRYLIKTRGQQVTLSCSPISGHRSVSWYQQTPGQGLQFLFEYFSETQRNKGNFPGRFSGRQFSNSRSEMNVSTLELGDSALYLCASSSTGQGEYFGPGTRLTVT.

This chain connects TRBV28 to TRBJ2-7; D is perhaps TRBD1 (7 bases). The CDR3 covers 16 residues. V shed 5 bases and J shed 5 bases, with 22 bases lying between them. Germline loops: CDR1 MDHEN, CDR2 SYDVKM. The CDR3 region is CASSVAGTADNDEQYF. In nucleotides, the CDR3 is TGTGCCAGCAGTGTCGCGGGGACAGCAGATAACGACGAGCAGTACTTC.

The rearrangement uses TRBV6-6 and TRBJ1-5; 8 nucleotides align to TRBD1. Trimming removed 6 bases from V and 7 bases from J; junction bases left unmatched: 11. Germline V lookup: CDR1 MNHNY, CDR2 SVGAGI (reference sequence). The CDR3 length is 15 residues. As DNA, the CDR3 is TGTGCCAGCAGATCCCCGGACAGGGCGGAGCAGCCCCAGCATTTT. Translating it yields CASRSPDRAEQPQHF.